This is a list of T cell receptor beta chains from one sample in a study of cytomegalovirus exposure and HLA in healthy donors. Using immunoSEQ multiplex PCR, the repertoire was profiled, and TCRdb retains in-frame clones only, with some absent. Of 160,000 or so clones listed, more than 60% are singletons. The sequenced sample was PBMCs. The receptors here all came from a woman in her twenties or thirties in good health and CMV-seronegative. CDR3s include the opening cysteine and the closing phenylalanine or tryptophan. The order of the fields is clone size, D gene, CDR3 length, J gene, V gene, CDR3 protein, CDR3 DNA. D genes are given only for firm matches. Some rows have no size entry. The others give once, few or many, or a class for an expanded clone.

size: NA; D: TRBD1; length: 13; J: TRBJ2-2; V: TRBV9; CDR3: CASSERDRRELFF; DNA: TGTGCCAGCAGCGAGAGGGACAGAAGGGAGCTGTTTTTT
size: NA; D: NA; length: 16; J: TRBJ1-4; V: TRBV9; CDR3: CASSVGRKTGDEKLFF; DNA: TGTGCCAGCAGCGTAGGGCGAAAGACGGGGGATGAAAAACTGTTTTTT
size: NA; D: TRBD2; length: 11; J: TRBJ2-1; V: TRBV20-1; CDR3: CSASGGSEQFF; DNA: TGCAGTGCTAGCGGGGGGAGTGAGCAGTTCTTC
size: NA; D: NA; length: 13; J: TRBJ1-5; V: TRBV5-1; CDR3: CASSLGSEQPQHF; DNA: TGCGCCAGCAGTTTGGGGAGCGAGCAGCCCCAGCATTTT
size: NA; D: TRBD1; length: 14; J: TRBJ2-7; V: TRBV7-9; CDR3: CASSSGQGISEQYF; DNA: TGTGCCAGCAGCTCGGGACAGGGGATTAGCGAGCAGTACTTC
size: NA; D: NA; length: 12; J: TRBJ1-2; V: TRBV9; CDR3: CASSVEGVGYTF; DNA: TGTGCCAGCAGCGTAGAAGGGGTCGGCTACACCTTC
size: few; D: TRBD1; length: 15; J: TRBJ1-5; V: TRBV5-6; CDR3: CASSLRTGLNQPQHF; DNA: TGTGCCAGCAGCTTGCGGACAGGCCTAAATCAGCCCCAGCATTTT
size: NA; D: TRBD1; length: 14; J: TRBJ2-2; V: TRBV5-1; CDR3: CASSLEGAQGELFF; DNA: TGCGCCAGCAGCTTGGAGGGGGCTCAGGGGGAGCTGTTTTTT
size: few; D: NA; length: 13; J: TRBJ2-7; V: TRBV7-8; CDR3: CASRISANYEQYF; DNA: TGTGCCTCCCGGATAAGCGCGAACTACGAGCAGTACTTC
size: NA; D: NA; length: 13; J: TRBJ1-4; V: TRBV6-1; CDR3: CASSTRQVEKLFF; DNA: TGTGCCAGCAGTACCCGACAGGTTGAAAAACTGTTTTTT
size: once; D: NA; length: 14; J: TRBJ1-1; V: TRBV6-1; CDR3: CASSVQTSLSEAFF; DNA: TGTGCCAGCAGTGTACAGACCAGCTTATCTGAAGCTTTCTTT
size: NA; D: NA; length: 16; J: TRBJ2-3; V: TRBV7-8; CDR3: CASTFVWTETADTQYF; DNA: TGTGCCAGCACCTTTGTGTGGACAGAGACTGCAGATACGCAGTATTTT
size: NA; D: NA; length: 14; J: TRBJ1-2; V: TRBV5-4; CDR3: CASSFSGLPYGYTF; DNA: TGTGCCAGCAGCTTCTCGGGACTCCCCTATGGCTACACCTTC
size: NA; D: TRBD1; length: 14; J: TRBJ1-2; V: TRBV9; CDR3: CASSPRDRDGGYTF; DNA: TGTGCCAGCAGCCCACGGGACAGGGATGGCGGCTACACCTTC
size: NA; D: TRBD1; length: 16; J: TRBJ1-5; V: TRBV7-2; CDR3: CASSLGTAYSNQPQHF; DNA: TGTGCCAGCAGCCTAGGGACAGCATATAGCAATCAGCCCCAGCATTTT
size: NA; D: TRBD1; length: 13; J: TRBJ1-1; V: TRBV11-2; CDR3: CASSLDRDTEAFF; DNA: TGTGCCAGCAGCCTAGACAGGGACACTGAAGCTTTCTTT
size: NA; D: NA; length: 14; J: TRBJ2-1; V: TRBV7-7; CDR3: CASSKTGNRNEQFF; DNA: TGTGCCAGCAGCAAGACAGGAAATAGAAATGAGCAGTTCTTC
size: NA; D: TRBD1; length: 14; J: TRBJ1-1; V: TRBV18; CDR3: CASSPYTGDTEAFF; DNA: TGTGCCAGCTCACCTTACACAGGGGACACTGAAGCTTTCTTT
size: NA; D: NA; length: 11; J: TRBJ1-1; V: TRBV20-1; CDR3: CSAPQGLIAFF; DNA: TGCAGTGCACCACAGGGCCTCATAGCTTTCTTT
size: NA; D: NA; length: 13; J: TRBJ2-4; V: TRBV29-1; CDR3: CSASPDSSFIQYF; DNA: TGCAGCGCCTCCCCGGACTCCTCGTTCATTCAGTACTTC
size: once; D: TRBD1; length: 15; J: TRBJ1-1; V: TRBV11-1; CDR3: CASSLIPRGHTEAFF; DNA: TGTGCCAGCAGCTTAATACCTAGGGGGCATACTGAAGCTTTCTTT
size: NA; D: TRBD1; length: 14; J: TRBJ1-6; V: TRBV19; CDR3: CASSIGRGLSPLHF; DNA: TGTGCCAGTAGTATCGGCAGGGGGCTTTCACCCCTCCACTTT
size: few; D: NA; length: 11; J: TRBJ2-7; V: TRBV28; CDR3: CASSLRYEQYF; DNA: TGTGCCAGCAGTTTGCGCTACGAGCAGTACTTC
size: NA; D: NA; length: 14; J: TRBJ1-1; V: TRBV5-1; CDR3: CASSFAGAGTEAFF; DNA: TGCGCCAGCAGCTTCGCAGGGGCGGGCACTGAAGCTTTCTTT
size: NA; D: NA; length: 16; J: TRBJ1-3; V: TRBV9; CDR3: CASSVYPTVSGNTIYF; DNA: TGTGCCAGCAGCGTATACCCTACAGTCTCTGGAAACACCATATATTTT
size: NA; D: NA; length: 14; J: TRBJ1-1; V: TRBV7-9; CDR3: CASSFDLMALEAFF; DNA: TGTGCCAGCAGCTTCGATTTAATGGCCTTAGAAGCTTTCTTT
size: NA; D: NA; length: 17; J: TRBJ1-2; V: TRBV6-1; CDR3: CASSDQTTGALNYGYTF; DNA: TGTGCCAGCAGTGATCAGACAACGGGAGCTCTCAACTATGGCTACACCTTC
size: NA; D: TRBD1; length: 15; J: TRBJ1-2; V: TRBV6-5; CDR3: CASSYTLGTGGGYTF; DNA: TGTGCCAGCAGTTACACCCTTGGGACAGGCGGTGGCTACACCTTC
size: NA; D: TRBD1; length: 16; J: TRBJ1-4; V: TRBV4-1; CDR3: CASSLRQGLDNEKLFF; DNA: TGCGCCAGCAGCCTTAGACAGGGTTTGGATAATGAAAAACTGTTTTTT
size: NA; D: TRBD2; length: 19; J: TRBJ2-3; V: TRBV28; CDR3: CASSLSRTSEGISTDTQYF; DNA: TGTGCCAGCAGCCTCTCCAGGACTAGCGAGGGAATTAGCACAGATACGCAGTATTTT
size: NA; D: NA; length: 14; J: TRBJ2-7; V: TRBV18; CDR3: CASSPGGDIDEQYF; DNA: TGTGCCAGCTCACCTGGCGGGGATATCGACGAGCAGTACTTC
size: NA; D: NA; length: 13; J: TRBJ1-3; V: TRBV27; CDR3: CASSRTNGNTIYF; DNA: TGTGCCAGCAGCCGCACAAATGGAAACACCATATATTTT
size: NA; D: TRBD1; length: 13; J: TRBJ2-3; V: TRBV10-3; CDR3: CAIRTGGTSTQYF; DNA: TGTGCCATCAGGACAGGGGGCACCTCTACGCAGTATTTT
size: NA; D: TRBD1; length: 16; J: TRBJ2-1; V: TRBV18; CDR3: CASSPERTGRYNEQFF; DNA: TGTGCCAGCTCTCCTGAGAGGACAGGGCGCTACAATGAGCAGTTCTTC
size: NA; D: TRBD1; length: 14; J: TRBJ1-2; V: TRBV2; CDR3: CASSEQGDKYGYTF; DNA: TGTGCCAGCAGTGAGCAGGGGGACAAATATGGCTACACCTTC
size: NA; D: TRBD1; length: 15; J: TRBJ1-1; V: TRBV6-1; CDR3: CASSLKGQGNTEAFF; DNA: TGTGCCAGCAGTCTTAAGGGACAGGGGAACACTGAAGCTTTCTTT
size: NA; D: TRBD2; length: 15; J: TRBJ2-1; V: TRBV7-7; CDR3: CASSLGPGGQDEQFF; DNA: TGTGCTAGCAGCTTAGGTCCGGGGGGGCAGGATGAGCAGTTCTTC
size: NA; D: TRBD2; length: 13; J: TRBJ2-7; V: TRBV9; CDR3: CASSVGLAYEQYF; DNA: TGTGCCAGCAGCGTAGGACTAGCGTACGAGCAGTACTTC
size: NA; D: TRBD1; length: 15; J: TRBJ1-4; V: TRBV5-1; CDR3: CASSLGDRGTGKLFF; DNA: TGCGCCAGCAGCTTGGGGGACAGGGGGACAGGAAAACTGTTTTTT
size: NA; D: TRBD2; length: 14; J: TRBJ2-1; V: TRBV6-1; CDR3: CATTLAGGQNEQFF; DNA: TGTGCCACCACCTTAGCGGGGGGGCAGAATGAGCAGTTCTTC
size: once; D: TRBD2; length: 17; J: TRBJ2-1; V: TRBV7-9; CDR3: CASSLGGGGGAYNEQFF; DNA: TGTGCCAGCAGCTTAGGGGGTGGCGGGGGGGCTTACAATGAGCAGTTCTTC
size: NA; D: NA; length: 15; J: TRBJ1-3; V: TRBV7-6; CDR3: CASSSHSNSGNTIYF; DNA: TGTGCCAGCAGCTCACACAGTAACTCTGGAAACACCATATATTTT
size: NA; D: TRBD1; length: 17; J: TRBJ1-3; V: TRBV9; CDR3: CASSPRTGVYSGNTIYF; DNA: TGTGCCAGCAGCCCCAGGACAGGGGTTTACTCTGGAAACACCATATATTTT
size: NA; D: NA; length: 13; J: TRBJ2-5; V: TRBV5-1; CDR3: CASSLTSTETQYF; DNA: TGCGCCAGCAGCTTGACTAGCACGGAGACCCAGTACTTC
size: NA; D: TRBD1; length: 16; J: TRBJ1-1; V: TRBV15; CDR3: CATSRDREGARAEAFF; DNA: TGTGCCACCAGCAGAGATCGTGAGGGGGCGCGGGCTGAAGCTTTCTTT
size: NA; D: NA; length: 14; J: TRBJ1-2; V: TRBV7-2; CDR3: CASSAQGFGYGYTF; DNA: TGTGCCAGCAGCGCTCAGGGTTTTGGCTATGGCTACACCTTC
size: NA; D: NA; length: 14; J: TRBJ2-2; V: TRBV6-4; CDR3: CASSGRLDGGELFF; DNA: TGTGCCAGCAGCGGCCGACTAGACGGCGGGGAGCTGTTTTTT
size: NA; D: TRBD2; length: 18; J: TRBJ2-3; V: TRBV4-1; CDR3: CASSLRTSGGQGDDTQYF; DNA: TGCGCCAGCAGCCTACGGACTAGCGGGGGCCAGGGAGATGATACGCAGTATTTT
size: few; D: NA; length: 15; J: TRBJ2-2; V: TRBV4-1; CDR3: CASSTRTETTGELFF; DNA: TGCGCCAGCAGCACCCGTACGGAGACCACCGGGGAGCTGTTTTTT
size: NA; D: NA; length: 14; J: TRBJ1-5; V: TRBV9; CDR3: CASSVGQSNQPQHF; DNA: TGTGCCAGCAGCGTGGGGCAGAGCAATCAGCCCCAGCATTTT
size: NA; D: NA; length: 13; J: TRBJ1-6; V: TRBV27; CDR3: CASGEAVGSPLHF; DNA: TGTGCCAGCGGGGAGGCAGTGGGTTCACCCCTCCACTTT
size: once; D: TRBD1; length: 14; J: TRBJ2-7; V: TRBV11-2; CDR3: CASSRDRDIYEQYF; DNA: TGTGCCAGCAGCCGGGACAGGGATATCTACGAGCAGTACTTC
size: NA; D: TRBD2; length: 15; J: TRBJ2-5; V: TRBV5-4; CDR3: CASSRSGGAEETQYF; DNA: TGTGCCAGCAGCCGTAGCGGGGGGGCTGAGGAGACCCAGTACTTC
size: NA; D: NA; length: 14; J: TRBJ1-1; V: TRBV7-2; CDR3: CASSLRRQNTEAFF; DNA: TGTGCCAGCAGCTTAAGGCGACAGAACACTGAAGCTTTCTTT
size: NA; D: NA; length: 16; J: TRBJ1-4; V: TRBV5-1; CDR3: CASSRNRQDLDEKLFF; DNA: TGCGCCAGCAGCCGGAACCGACAGGATTTGGATGAAAAACTGTTTTTT
size: NA; D: NA; length: 15; J: TRBJ2-7; V: TRBV2; CDR3: CASSESLGDSYEQYF; DNA: TGTGCCAGCAGTGAGTCCTTGGGAGACTCCTACGAGCAGTACTTC
size: NA; D: NA; length: 14; J: TRBJ1-1; V: TRBV5-1; CDR3: CASSFEGIGTEAFF; DNA: TGCGCCAGCAGCTTTGAGGGTATAGGCACTGAAGCTTTCTTT
size: NA; D: NA; length: 13; J: TRBJ1-1; V: TRBV12-5; CDR3: CASALRGNTEAFF; DNA: TGTGCTAGTGCCCTCAGGGGGAACACTGAAGCTTTCTTT
size: NA; D: NA; length: 13; J: TRBJ2-7; V: TRBV30; CDR3: CAWSVVTGYEQYF; DNA: TGTGCCTGGAGTGTGGTGACAGGCTACGAGCAGTACTTC
size: NA; D: NA; length: 15; J: TRBJ2-3; V: TRBV7-9; CDR3: CASSLWGQDTDTQYF; DNA: TGTGCCAGCAGCTTATGGGGCCAAGACACAGATACGCAGTATTTT